This TCR beta chain is from a study of HIV-infected patients and healthy controls. Study-level background: No general T-cell lymphocytopenia was present, and per-chain CDR3 totals resembled those of controls. Whole-study findings and limits: MAIT alpha-chain CDR3s were frequent in healthy controls, depleted in HIV+.

With 0 bases removed from V and 5 bases from J, the gap between germline ends came to 14 bases. Germline V gene data show CDR1 as LGHNA and CDR2 as YSLEER. The CDR3 length is 15 residues. This clonotype was observed many times. Antigen: not known. cDNA was made from approximately 0.55 ug RNA using alpha and beta constant primers. Each of the alpha and beta chains got its own library through chain-specific third strand synthesis with indices. Priming off the SP2 site generated the second strand. The library had 12-nucleotide molecular identifiers formed by two random hexamers joined together. TCRdb redid the calling of the 5' RACE reads with MiXCR, one entry per CDR3 protein. The table lists roughly 9,300 distinct CDR3 sequences, more than 9% of them singletons. All unsorted peripheral T cells were captured because whole blood was used without fractionation.

The sequence derives from an adult with HIV infection. This chain connects TRBV4-3 to TRBJ2-7; D perhaps matches TRBD1 (5 bases). The input for sequencing was blood, taken before antiretroviral therapy. Written as DNA, the CDR3 is TGCGCCAGCAGCCAAGACGGCAGGGTAACCGACGAGCAGTACTTC. Its translation: CASSQDGRVTDEQYF.